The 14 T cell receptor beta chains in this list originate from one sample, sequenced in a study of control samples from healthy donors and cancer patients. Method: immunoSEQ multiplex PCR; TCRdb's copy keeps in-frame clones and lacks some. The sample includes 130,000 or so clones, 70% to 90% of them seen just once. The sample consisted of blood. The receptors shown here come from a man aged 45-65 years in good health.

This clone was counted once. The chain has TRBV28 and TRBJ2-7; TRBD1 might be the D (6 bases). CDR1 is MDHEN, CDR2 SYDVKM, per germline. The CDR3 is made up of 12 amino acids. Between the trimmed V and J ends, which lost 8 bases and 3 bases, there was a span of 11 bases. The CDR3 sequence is CASSDRLYEQYF. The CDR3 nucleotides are TGTGCCAGCTCGGACAGACTCTACGAGCAGTACTTC.

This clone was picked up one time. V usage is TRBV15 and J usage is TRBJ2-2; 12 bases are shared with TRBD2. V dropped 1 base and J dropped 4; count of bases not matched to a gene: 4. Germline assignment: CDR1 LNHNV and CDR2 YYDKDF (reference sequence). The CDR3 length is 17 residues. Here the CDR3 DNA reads TGTGCCACCAGCAGAGCAACTAGCGGGGGGTTCACCGGGGAGCTGTTTTTT. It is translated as CATSRATSGGFTGELFF. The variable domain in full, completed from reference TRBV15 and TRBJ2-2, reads DAMVIQNPRYQVTQFGKPVTLSCSQTLNHNVMYWYQQKSSQAPKLLFHYYDKDFNNEADTPDNFQSRRPNTSFCFLDIRSPGLGDTAMYLCATSRATSGGFTGELFFGEGSRLTVL.

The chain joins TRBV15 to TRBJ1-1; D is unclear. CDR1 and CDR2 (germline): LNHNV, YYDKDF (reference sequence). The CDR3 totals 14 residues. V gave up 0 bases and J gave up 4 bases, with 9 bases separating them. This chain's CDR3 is CATSRDWVGTEAFF. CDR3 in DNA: TGTGCCACCAGCAGAGATTGGGTGGGCACTGAAGCTTTCTTT.

CDR3 in amino acids: CASSFRTLNEQFF. The CDR3 DNA follows: TGTGCCAGCAGTTTTCGGACCCTCAATGAGCAGTTCTTC. The chain recombines TRBV28 with TRBJ2-1; D call uncertain. CDR1 and CDR2 from the germline V gene are MDHEN and SYDVKM. This CDR3 comprises 13 residues. Trimming removed 3 bases at V and 6 bases at J, with 9 bases between.

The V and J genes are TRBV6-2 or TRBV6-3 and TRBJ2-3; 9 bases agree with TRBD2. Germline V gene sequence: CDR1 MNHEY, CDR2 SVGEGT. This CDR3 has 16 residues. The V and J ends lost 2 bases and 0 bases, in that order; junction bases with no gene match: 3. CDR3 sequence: CASSYRLAGSTDTQYF. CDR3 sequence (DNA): TGTGCCAGCAGTTACAGGCTAGCGGGAAGCACAGATACGCAGTATTTT.

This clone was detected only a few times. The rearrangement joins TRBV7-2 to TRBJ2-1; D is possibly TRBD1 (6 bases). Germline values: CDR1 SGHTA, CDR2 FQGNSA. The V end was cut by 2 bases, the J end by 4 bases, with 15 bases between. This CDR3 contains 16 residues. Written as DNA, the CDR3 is TGTGCCAGCAGCTTATCTATGGGGGCGGGTTACAATGAGCAGTTCTTC. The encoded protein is CASSLSMGAGYNEQFF.

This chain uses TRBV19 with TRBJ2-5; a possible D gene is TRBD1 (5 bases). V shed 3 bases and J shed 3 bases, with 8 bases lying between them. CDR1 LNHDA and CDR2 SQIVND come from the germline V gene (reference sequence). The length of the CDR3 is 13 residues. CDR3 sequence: CASSIVREETQYF. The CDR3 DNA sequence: TGTGCCAGTAGTATTGTCAGGGAAGAGACCCAGTACTTC.

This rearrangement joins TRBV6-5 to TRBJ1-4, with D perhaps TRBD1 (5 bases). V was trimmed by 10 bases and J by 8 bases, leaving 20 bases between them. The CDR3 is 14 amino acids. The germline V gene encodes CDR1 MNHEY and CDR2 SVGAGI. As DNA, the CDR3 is TGTGCCACCAACCTCCCCGGGACTTGGGAAAAACTGTTTTTT. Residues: CATNLPGTWEKLFF.

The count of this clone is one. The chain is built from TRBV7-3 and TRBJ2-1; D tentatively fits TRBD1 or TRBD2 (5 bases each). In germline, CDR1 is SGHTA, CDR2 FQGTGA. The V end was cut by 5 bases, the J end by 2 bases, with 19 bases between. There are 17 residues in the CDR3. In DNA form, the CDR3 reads TGTGCCAGCAGCCCCAGGGTCAGAGGGGACGCCTACAATGAGCAGTTCTTC. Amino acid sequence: CASSPRVRGDAYNEQFF.

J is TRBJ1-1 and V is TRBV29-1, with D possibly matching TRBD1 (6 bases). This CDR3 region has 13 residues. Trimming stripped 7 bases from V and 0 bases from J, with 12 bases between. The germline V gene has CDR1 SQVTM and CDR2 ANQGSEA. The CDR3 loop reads CSGRGGLNTEAFF. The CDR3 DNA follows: TGCAGCGGTCGTGGGGGCTTGAACACTGAAGCTTTCTTT.

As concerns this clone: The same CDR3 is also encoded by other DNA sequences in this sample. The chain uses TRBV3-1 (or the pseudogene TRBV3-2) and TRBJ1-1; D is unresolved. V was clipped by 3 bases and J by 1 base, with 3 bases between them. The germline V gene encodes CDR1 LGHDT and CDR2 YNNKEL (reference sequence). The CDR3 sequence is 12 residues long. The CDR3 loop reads CASSQANTEAFF. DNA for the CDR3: TGTGCCAGCAGCCAGGCGAACACTGAAGCTTTCTTT.

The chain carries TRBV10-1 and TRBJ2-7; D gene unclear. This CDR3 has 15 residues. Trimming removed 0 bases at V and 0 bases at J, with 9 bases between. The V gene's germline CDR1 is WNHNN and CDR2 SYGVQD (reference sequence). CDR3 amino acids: CASSESGASSYEQYF. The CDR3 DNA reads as TGCGCCAGCAGTGAGTCTGGCGCGAGCTCCTACGAGCAGTACTTC.

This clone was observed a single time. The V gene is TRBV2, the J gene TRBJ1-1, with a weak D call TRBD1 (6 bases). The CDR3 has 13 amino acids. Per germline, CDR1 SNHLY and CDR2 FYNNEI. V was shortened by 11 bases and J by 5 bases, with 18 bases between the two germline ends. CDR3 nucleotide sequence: TGTGCCTGGGGGGCGGGGTGGCGAACTGAAGCTTTCTTT. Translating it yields CAWGAGWRTEAFF.

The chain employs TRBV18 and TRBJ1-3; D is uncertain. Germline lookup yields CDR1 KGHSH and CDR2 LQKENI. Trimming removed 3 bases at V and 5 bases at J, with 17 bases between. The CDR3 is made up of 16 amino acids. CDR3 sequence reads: CASSPRQGWSRNTIYF. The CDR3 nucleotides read TGTGCCAGCTCACCGAGACAAGGATGGTCTCGAAACACCATATATTTT.